Listed here are 22 T cell receptor beta chains from one sample, sequenced in a study of human T cells and chemical hapten exposure. Time point denoted: patch test 1, 2 weeks after DPC sensitization. Treatment in this sample: therapeutic diphenylcyclopropenone sensitization with weekly scalp DPC. TCRdb fed the RACE reads into MiXCR, producing one record per CDR3 protein. The sample yields approximately 340,000 distinct CDR3 sequences, roughly 6.9% seen once. The sample consisted of whole blood, taken in connection with sensitization to the hapten diphenylcyclopropenone (DPC). Receptors were obtained from a woman in her late teens or twenties with alopecia areata. Some clones in this sample may be carry-over from other donors' samples.

This clonotype has only a few counts. The chain uses TRBV20-1 and TRBJ2-3; 10 bases are a match to TRBD2. CDR3 length equals 16 residues. V lost 0 bases and J lost 11; bases outside the gene matches: 14. Germline values: CDR1 DFQATT, CDR2 SNEGSKA (reference sequence). The CDR3 DNA sequence: TGCAGTGCTAGAGATCCTAGCGGGGGCCATTCGAGGGGGCAGTATTTT. Translation: CSARDPSGGHSRGQYF.

There are a few counts of this clonotype. This chain joins TRBV7-9 and TRBJ1-1; D is possibly TRBD1 (5 bases). The CDR3 is 14 residues long. V was clipped by 5 bases and J by 7 bases, with 17 bases between them. Germline assignment: CDR1 SEHNR and CDR2 FQNEAQ (reference sequence). CDR3 in DNA: TGTGCCAGCAGCCTGGGGCAGGTCGTCGATGAAGCTTTCTTT. Translating gives CASSLGQVVDEAFF.

This clonotype occurred many times. This rearrangement joins TRBV27 to TRBJ2-3; D call uncertain. The CDR3 runs 15 residues. Trimming shortened V by 0 bases and J by 3 bases, and 10 bases separated the two germline ends. Germline V gene lookup returns CDR1 MNHEY and CDR2 SMNVEV (reference sequence). The CDR3: CASSLSPRQTDTQYF. The DNA for the CDR3 is TGTGCCAGCAGTTTATCCCCTAGGCAGACAGATACGCAGTATTTT.

The V and J genes are TRBV7-9 and TRBJ1-4, with a tentative D call TRBD1 (6 bases). With 5 bases removed from V and 8 bases from J, the gap between germline ends came to 24 bases. The germline CDR1 and CDR2 sequences are SEHNR and FQNEAQ (reference sequence). This CDR3 comprises 17 residues. CDR3 sequence reads: CASSPAGARGGFEKLFF. The DNA for the CDR3 is TGTGCCAGCAGCCCAGCGGGGGCCAGGGGAGGATTCGAAAAACTGTTTTTT.

This clonotype has more than one count but fewer than ten. The J gene is TRBJ1-2, the V gene TRBV4-2; D uncertain. The CDR3 totals 15 residues. The V gene lost 0 bases and the J gene lost 4 bases, with 12 bases spanning the gap. Germline V lookup: CDR1 LGHNA, CDR2 YNFKEQ. The CDR3 DNA follows: TGTGCCAGCAGCCAAGATGGTACCCTGGTCTATGGCTACACCTTC. Translation gives CASSQDGTLVYGYTF.

This clonotype was detected only a few times. V and J are TRBV6-6 and TRBJ2-3; D possibly corresponds to TRBD2 (7 bases). The germline CDR1 and CDR2 sequences are MNHNY and SVGAGI (reference sequence). The V end lost 7 bases, the J end lost 1 base, and 15 bases lay between the germline ends. The length of the CDR3 is 15 residues. In DNA, the CDR3 is TGTGCCAGCAAGCCAAGGGGGAGGGGCACAGATACGCAGTATTTT. Translation gives CASKPRGRGTDTQYF.

This clonotype was found a few times. The genes are TRBV4-3 and TRBJ1-3; D is ambiguous. Per the germline V gene, CDR1 is LGHNA and CDR2 is YSLEER. The CDR3 contains 14 residues. V shed 0 bases and J shed 1 base, with 4 bases lying between them. Written as DNA, the CDR3 is TGCGCCAGCAGCCAAGAAGTGTCTGGAAACACCATATATTTT. Its translation is CASSQEVSGNTIYF.

The chain employs TRBV20-1 and TRBJ1-4; 7 bases are a match to TRBD1. This CDR3 has 15 residues. Germline V gives CDR1 DFQATT, CDR2 SNEGSKA (reference sequence). Trimming removed 5 bases from V and 0 bases from J; junction bases left unmatched: 6. The CDR3 here is CSAQGQGATNEKLFF. In nucleotides, the CDR3 is TGCAGTGCTCAAGGGCAGGGGGCAACTAATGAAAAACTGTTTTTT.

This chain connects TRBV7-8 to TRBJ2-3; 7 positions agree with TRBD1. Losses at the gene ends were 3 bases for V and 0 bases for J; bases not matched to a gene: 6. The CDR3 totals 16 residues. Germline V gene data show CDR1 as SGHVS and CDR2 as FQNEAQ. CDR3 nucleotides: TGTGCCAGCAGCTTGTATTTGACAGGGAGCACAGATACGCAGTATTTT. It yields the protein CASSLYLTGSTDTQYF.

This clonotype was counted between two and nine times. This chain links TRBV10-3 with TRBJ1-1; D is perhaps TRBD1 (5 bases). V was clipped by 7 bases and J by 6 bases, with 15 bases between them. The germline CDR1 and CDR2 sequences are ENHRY and SYGVKD. There are 13 residues in the CDR3. The CDR3 loop reads CAIKMEGTSEAFF. The CDR3 nucleotides read TGTGCCATCAAGATGGAGGGGACGTCTGAAGCTTTCTTT.

Only a few counts were recorded for this clonotype. This chain links TRBV5-1 with TRBJ2-3, with unresolved D. Trimming took off 0 bases at V and 5 bases at J, with 13 bases between the two ends. The CDR3 is made up of 15 amino acids. In germline, CDR1 is SGHRS, CDR2 YFSETQ. In DNA form, the CDR3 reads TGCGCCAGCAGCTTGGATTTCGTAGGAATAGATACGCAGTATTTT. It yields the protein CASSLDFVGIDTQYF.

This clonotype has ten or more counts. The chain carries TRBV4-1 and TRBJ2-1, with 7 bases fitting TRBD2. The germline V gene encodes CDR1 MGHRA and CDR2 YSYEKL. The CDR3 sequence is 18 residues long. Germline trimming cut 0 bases from V and 5 bases from J; bases unmatched to any gene: 13. The CDR3: CASSQDIRTRGFHNEQFF. For the CDR3, the DNA is TGCGCCAGCAGCCAAGATATCAGGACTAGAGGTTTCCACAATGAGCAGTTCTTC.

The J gene is TRBJ1-6, the V gene TRBV6-2 or TRBV6-3, with D hard to call. Trimming pared 1 base from V and 11 bases from J, leaving 12 bases between. The germline V gene has CDR1 MNHEY and CDR2 SVGEGT. This CDR3 is built from 14 residues. The CDR3 nucleotides read TGTGCCAGCAGTTACTGGATACGTGCGGCACCCCTCCACTTT. This translates into CASSYWIRAAPLHF.

This clonotype was seen many times. The V call is TRBV5-1, the J call TRBJ2-6; D gene unclear. The CDR3 totals 15 residues. V lost 5 bases to trimming and J lost 2 bases, with 11 bases between them. Germline V gene lookup returns CDR1 SGHRS and CDR2 YFSETQ. CDR3 sequence (DNA): TGCGCCAGCAGTCCGTCCTCTCCTGGGGCCAACGTCCTGACTTTC. Its translation is CASSPSSPGANVLTF.

This chain connects TRBV4-2 to TRBJ2-7, with D hard to call. V lost 0 bases, J lost 2 bases, and 17 bases lay in between. The CDR3 covers 17 residues. CDR1 and CDR2 from the germline V gene are LGHNA and YNFKEQ. The CDR3 loop reads CASSQESRSNIPYEQYF. Written as DNA, the CDR3 is TGTGCCAGCAGCCAAGAGAGCCGGAGTAACATTCCCTACGAGCAGTACTTC.

This clonotype was counted ten times or more. The V call is TRBV27, the J call TRBJ2-3, with D tentatively TRBD2 (5 bases). Trimming stripped 5 bases from V and 2 bases from J, with 14 bases between. In germline, CDR1 is MNHEY, CDR2 SMNVEV (reference sequence). The CDR3 totals 15 residues. The CDR3 coding sequence is TGTGCCAGCAGTCCCGGAACGGGGTACACAGATACGCAGTATTTT. Translation gives CASSPGTGYTDTQYF.

The chain joins TRBV18 to TRBJ1-5; 7 bases align to TRBD1. Germline trimming cut 3 bases from V and 0 bases from J; bases unmatched to any gene: 11. Germline V gives CDR1 KGHSH, CDR2 LQKENI. The CDR3 spans 18 residues. CDR3 loop: CASSPFPRGRYSNQPQHF. DNA of the CDR3: TGTGCCAGCTCACCCTTCCCAAGGGGGCGATATAGCAATCAGCCCCAGCATTTT.

This clonotype was picked up a small number of times. The chain combines TRBV29-1 with TRBJ1-5; D unresolved. Trimming took 4 bases from V and 6 from J, leaving 13 bases between them. The length of the CDR3 is 13 residues. CDR1 is SQVTM, CDR2 ANQGSEA, per germline. DNA for the CDR3: TGCAGCGTTGTTCTAGCGGAGGCTCAGCCCCAGCATTTT. It is translated as CSVVLAEAQPQHF. The whole variable domain, remainder taken from reference TRBV29-1 and TRBJ1-5, is SAVISQKPSRDICQRGTSLTIQCQVDSQVTMMFWYRQQPGQSLTLIATANQGSEATYESGFVIDKFPISRPNLTFSTLTVSNMSPEDSSIYLCSVVLAEAQPQHFGDGTRLSIL.

This clonotype has a handful of counts. V and J are TRBV28 and TRBJ1-5; D call uncertain. The CDR3 totals 15 residues. V lost 3 bases and J 2 bases, leaving 11 bases between the germline ends. CDR1 MDHEN and CDR2 SYDVKM come from the germline V gene. The DNA of the CDR3 is TGTGCCAGCAGTTTGGGATTAGCGGGCAATCAGCCCCAGCATTTT. As protein: CASSLGLAGNQPQHF.

This clonotype has ten or more counts. J is TRBJ2-3 and V is TRBV7-2, with 14 bases fitting TRBD2. Germline loops: CDR1 SGHTA, CDR2 FQGNSA. The V gene end was trimmed by 3 bases and the J gene end by 4 bases; junction bases not matched to a gene: 6. This CDR3 comprises 17 residues. CDR3 in amino acids: CASSFGLAGGGADTQYF. The CDR3 DNA is TGTGCCAGCAGCTTCGGACTAGCGGGGGGCGGGGCAGATACGCAGTATTTT.

This clonotype appeared a few times. V usage is TRBV6-5 and J usage is TRBJ1-6; D ambiguous. V was trimmed by 6 bases and J by 5 bases, leaving 8 bases between them. The length of the CDR3 is 13 residues. Germline V lookup: CDR1 MNHEY, CDR2 SVGAGI. Here the CDR3 reads CASSYVDNSPLHF. The CDR3 bases are TGTGCCAGCAGCTACGTCGATAATTCACCCCTCCACTTT.

In this sample, this clonotype turned up many times. The genes are TRBV10-3 and TRBJ2-3, with 7 bases that match TRBD1. The CDR3 totals 16 residues. J was trimmed by 1 base and V by 7 bases; bases with no gene match: 11. Looked up from germline, CDR1 is ENHRY and CDR2 is SYGVKD. The CDR3 region has the DNA TGTGCCATCAATGACAGGGTTGCTAGAGGCACAGATACGCAGTATTTT. Protein sequence: CAINDRVARGTDTQYF.